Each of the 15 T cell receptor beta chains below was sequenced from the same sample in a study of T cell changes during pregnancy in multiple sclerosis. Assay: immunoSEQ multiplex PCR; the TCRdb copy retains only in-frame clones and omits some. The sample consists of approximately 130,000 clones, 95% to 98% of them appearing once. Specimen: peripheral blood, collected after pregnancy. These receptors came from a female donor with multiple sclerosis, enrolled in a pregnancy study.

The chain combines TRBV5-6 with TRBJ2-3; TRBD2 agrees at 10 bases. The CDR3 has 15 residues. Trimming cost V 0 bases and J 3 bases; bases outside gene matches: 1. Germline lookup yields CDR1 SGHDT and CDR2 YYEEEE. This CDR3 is CASSLGLAGTDTQYF. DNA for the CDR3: TGTGCCAGCAGCTTGGGACTAGCGGGTACAGATACGCAGTATTTT.

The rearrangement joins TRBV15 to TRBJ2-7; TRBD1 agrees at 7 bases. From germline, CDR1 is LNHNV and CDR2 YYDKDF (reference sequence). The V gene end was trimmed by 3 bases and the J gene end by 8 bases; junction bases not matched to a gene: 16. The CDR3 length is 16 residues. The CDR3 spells CATSREGQAGSEKQYF. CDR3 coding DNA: TGTGCCACCAGCAGGGAAGGACAGGCAGGCTCGGAAAAGCAGTACTTC.

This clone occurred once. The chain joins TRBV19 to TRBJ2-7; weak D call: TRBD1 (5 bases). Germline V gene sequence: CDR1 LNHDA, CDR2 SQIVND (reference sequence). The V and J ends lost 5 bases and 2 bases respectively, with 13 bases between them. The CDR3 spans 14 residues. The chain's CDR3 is CASSLGRQPYEQYF. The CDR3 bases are TGTGCCAGTAGTTTGGGGCGACAACCCTACGAGCAGTACTTC.

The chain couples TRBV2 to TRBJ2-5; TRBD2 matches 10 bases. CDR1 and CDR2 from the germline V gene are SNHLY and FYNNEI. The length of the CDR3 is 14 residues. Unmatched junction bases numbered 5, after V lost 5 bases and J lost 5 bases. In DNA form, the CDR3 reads TGTGCCAGCAGTAGCGGGAGGGCCTGGGAGACCCAGTACTTC. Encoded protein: CASSSGRAWETQYF.

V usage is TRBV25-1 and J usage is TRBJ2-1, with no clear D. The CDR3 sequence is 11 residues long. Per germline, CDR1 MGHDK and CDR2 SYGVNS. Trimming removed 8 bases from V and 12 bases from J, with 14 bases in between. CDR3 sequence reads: CASSEVARQFF. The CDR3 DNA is TGTGCCAGCTCCGAAGTAGCTCGGCAGTTCTTC.

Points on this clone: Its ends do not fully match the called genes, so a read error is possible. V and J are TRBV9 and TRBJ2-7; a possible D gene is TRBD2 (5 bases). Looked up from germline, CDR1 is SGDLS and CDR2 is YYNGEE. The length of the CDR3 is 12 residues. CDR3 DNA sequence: TGTGCCAGCAGCGGAGGGCACGCCGTGCAGGTCTTC. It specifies CASSGGHAVQVF. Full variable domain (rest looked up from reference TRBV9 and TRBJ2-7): DSGVTQTPKHLITATGQRVTLRCSPRSGDLSVYWYQQSLDQGLQFLIQYYNGEERAKGNILERFSAQQFPDLHSELNLSSLELGDSALYFCASSGGHAVQVFGPGTRLTVT.

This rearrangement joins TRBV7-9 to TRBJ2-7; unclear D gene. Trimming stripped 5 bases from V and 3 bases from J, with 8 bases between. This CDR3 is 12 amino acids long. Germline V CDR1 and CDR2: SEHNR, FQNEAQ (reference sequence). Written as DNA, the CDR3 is TGTGCCAGCAGCGGGCAGATCTACGAGCAGTACTTC. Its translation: CASSGQIYEQYF. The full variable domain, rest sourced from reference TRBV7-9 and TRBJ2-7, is DTGVSQNPRHKITKRGQNVTFRCDPISEHNRLYWYRQTLGQGPEFLTYFQNEAQLEKSRLLSDRFSAERPKGSFSTLEIQRTEQGDSAMYLCASSGQIYEQYFGPGTRLTVT.

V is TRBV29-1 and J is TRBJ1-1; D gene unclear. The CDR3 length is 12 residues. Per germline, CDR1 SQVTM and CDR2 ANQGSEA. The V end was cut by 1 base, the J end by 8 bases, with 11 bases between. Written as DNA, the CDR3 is TGCAGCGTTGAAGGGCAGGTGGTAGAAGCTTTCTTT. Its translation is CSVEGQVVEAFF.

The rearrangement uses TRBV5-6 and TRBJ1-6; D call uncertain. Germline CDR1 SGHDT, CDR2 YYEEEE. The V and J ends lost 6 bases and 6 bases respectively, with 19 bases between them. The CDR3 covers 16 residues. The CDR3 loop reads CASIDGSPRANSPLHF. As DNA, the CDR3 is TGTGCCAGCATCGACGGATCCCCTAGAGCTAATTCACCCCTCCACTTT.

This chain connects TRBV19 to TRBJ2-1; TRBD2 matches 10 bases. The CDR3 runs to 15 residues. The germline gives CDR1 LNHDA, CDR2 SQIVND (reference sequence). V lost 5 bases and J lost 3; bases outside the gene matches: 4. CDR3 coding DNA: TGTGCCAGTAGTTGGCTAGCGGGAGTCTACAATGAGCAGTTCTTC. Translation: CASSWLAGVYNEQFF.

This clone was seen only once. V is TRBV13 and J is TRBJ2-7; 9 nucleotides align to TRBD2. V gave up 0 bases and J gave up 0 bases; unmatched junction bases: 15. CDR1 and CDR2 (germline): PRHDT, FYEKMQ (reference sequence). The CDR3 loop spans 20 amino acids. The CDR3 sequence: CASSLGRLRLAGPASYEQYF. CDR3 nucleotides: TGTGCCAGCAGCTTAGGCCGTCTGAGGCTAGCGGGGCCCGCCTCCTACGAGCAGTACTTC.

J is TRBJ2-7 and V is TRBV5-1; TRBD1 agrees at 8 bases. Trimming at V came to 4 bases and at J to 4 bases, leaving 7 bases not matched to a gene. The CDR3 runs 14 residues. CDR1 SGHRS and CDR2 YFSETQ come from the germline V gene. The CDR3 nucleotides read TGCGCCAGCAGCCCGACAGGGGAGGTATACGAGCAGTACTTC. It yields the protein CASSPTGEVYEQYF. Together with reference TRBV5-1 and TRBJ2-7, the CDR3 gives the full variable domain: KAGVTQTPRYLIKTRGQQVTLSCSPISGHRSVSWYQQTPGQGLQFLFEYFSETQRNKGNFPGRFSGRQFSNSRSEMNVSTLELGDSALYLCASSPTGEVYEQYFGPGTRLTVT.

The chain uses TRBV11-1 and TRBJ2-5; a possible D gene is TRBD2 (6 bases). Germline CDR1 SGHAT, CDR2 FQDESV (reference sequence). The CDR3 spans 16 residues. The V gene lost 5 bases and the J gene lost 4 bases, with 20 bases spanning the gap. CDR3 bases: TGTGCCAGCAGCCATCCTACTAGCCAAGGGCGAGAGACCCAGTACTTC. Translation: CASSHPTSQGRETQYF.

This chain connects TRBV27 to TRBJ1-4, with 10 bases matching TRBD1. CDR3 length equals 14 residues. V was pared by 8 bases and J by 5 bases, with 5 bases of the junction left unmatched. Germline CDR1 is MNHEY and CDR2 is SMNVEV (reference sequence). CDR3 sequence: CASRRQGANEKLFF. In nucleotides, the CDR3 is TGTGCCAGCCGCCGACAGGGGGCCAATGAAAAACTGTTTTTT.

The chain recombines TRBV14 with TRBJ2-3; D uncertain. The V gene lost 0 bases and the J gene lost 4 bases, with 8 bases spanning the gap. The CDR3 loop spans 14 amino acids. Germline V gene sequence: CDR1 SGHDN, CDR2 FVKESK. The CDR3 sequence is CASSQDLLPDTQYF. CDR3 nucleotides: TGTGCCAGCAGCCAAGATCTACTTCCAGATACGCAGTATTTT.